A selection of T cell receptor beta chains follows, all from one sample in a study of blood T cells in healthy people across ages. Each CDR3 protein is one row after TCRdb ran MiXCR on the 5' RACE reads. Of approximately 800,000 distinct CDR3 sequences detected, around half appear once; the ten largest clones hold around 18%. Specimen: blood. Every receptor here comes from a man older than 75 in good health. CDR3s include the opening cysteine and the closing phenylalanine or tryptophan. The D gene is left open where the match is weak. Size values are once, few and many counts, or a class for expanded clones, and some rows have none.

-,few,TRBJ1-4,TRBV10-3,TGTGCCATCAGTGCCGGGACGGGGGGGACGGATGAAAAACTGTTTTTT,CAISAGTGGTDEKLFF
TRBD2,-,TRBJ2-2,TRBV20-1,TGCAGTGCTCGACTAGCGGGAGGTATCGGGGAGCTGTTTTTT,CSARLAGGIGELFF
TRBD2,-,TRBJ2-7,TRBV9,TGTGCCAGCAGCGACCCCCGGGACTCCAGCGGGGGCGAGCAGTACTTC,CASSDPRDSSGGEQYF
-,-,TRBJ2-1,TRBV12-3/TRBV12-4,TGTGCCAGCAGTTTATACAGCGGAGAAGGCACCTACAATGAGCAGTTCTTC,CASSLYSGEGTYNEQFF
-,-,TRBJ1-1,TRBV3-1,TGTGCCAGCAGCCAAGAAGGGGTCGGGACTGAAGCTTTCTTT,CASSQEGVGTEAFF
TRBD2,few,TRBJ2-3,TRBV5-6,TGTGCCAGCAGCGACCAAGGAACTAGCGGGAGCTTCACAGATACGCAGTATTTT,CASSDQGTSGSFTDTQYF
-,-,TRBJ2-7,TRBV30,TGTGCCTGGGGGGGGCCCGGTCAGGGTAAGTACGAGCAGTACTTC,CAWGGPGQGKYEQYF
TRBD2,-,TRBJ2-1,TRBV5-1,TGCGCCAGCAGCCGGGGACTAGCGGGAGGAGGAGGGCAGTTCTTC,CASSRGLAGGGGQFF
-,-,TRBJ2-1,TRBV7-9,TGTGCCAGCAGCTTAGTCGCTAGCTTCCATGAGCAGTTCTTC,CASSLVASFHEQFF
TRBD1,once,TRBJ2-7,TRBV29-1,TGCAGCGTCGCGGGACAGGAAATGAACGAGCAGTACTTC,CSVAGQEMNEQYF
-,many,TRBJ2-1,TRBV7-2,TGTGCCAGCAGCTTGGGTAGGGGCGCCTACAATGAGCAGTTCTTC,CASSLGRGAYNEQFF
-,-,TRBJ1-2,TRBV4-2,TGTACCAGCAGCCAAGGGGTTCAGAACAACTATGGCTACACCTTC,CTSSQGVQNNYGYTF
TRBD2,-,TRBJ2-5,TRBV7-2,TGTGCCAGCAGCTTAAAAGCGGGAGAAGCGACCCAGTACTTC,CASSLKAGEATQYF
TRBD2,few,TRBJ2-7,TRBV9,TGTGCCAGCAGCCTAGTAGCGGGAGAGGGGTACGAGCAGTACTTC,CASSLVAGEGYEQYF
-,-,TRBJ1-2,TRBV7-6,TGTGCCAGCAAATCCTGGCAGGACTATGGCTACACCTTC,CASKSWQDYGYTF
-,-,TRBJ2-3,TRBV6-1,TGTGCCAGCAGTGTTGAGACAGTGAGCACAGATACGCAGTATTTT,CASSVETVSTDTQYF
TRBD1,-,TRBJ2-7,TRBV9,TGTGCCAGCAGCGCGGGACAGGGGATGGGCTACGAGCAGTACTTC,CASSAGQGMGYEQYF
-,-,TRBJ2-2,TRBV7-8,TGTGCCAGCAGCTCCGGACCTCTAGGGATGGCCGGGGAGCTGTTTTTT,CASSSGPLGMAGELFF
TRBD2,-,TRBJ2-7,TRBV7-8,TGTGCCAGCAGCTTAGCGGGACTAGGGCACAATGAGCAGTACTTC,CASSLAGLGHNEQYF
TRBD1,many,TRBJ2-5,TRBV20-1,TGCAGTGTAACAGGGGGAATGGAAGAGACCCAGTACTTC,CSVTGGMEETQYF